Each of the 2 T cell receptor beta chains below was sequenced from the same sample in a study of T cell responses to AZD1222 COVID-19 vaccine. Sequencing was performed with immunoSEQ multiplex PCR; in TCRdb, only in-frame clones are kept and a portion is missing. The sample records 150,000 to 200,000 clones, 85% to 95% being singletons. Sample: peripheral blood, taken on day 0 of AZD1222 vaccination. All receptors derive from an adult in good health.

The rearrangement links TRBV28 to TRBJ1-5; no clear D. The CDR3 is 13 amino acids. V lost 7 bases to trimming and J lost 6 bases, with 13 bases between them. Germline CDR1 and CDR2: MDHEN and SYDVKM. CDR3 DNA sequence: TGTGCCAGCACCCTTGATTTAATTCAGCCCCAGCATTTT. Its protein is CASTLDLIQPQHF.

The rearrangement uses TRBV27 and TRBJ1-1; no clear D. Germline V gives CDR1 MNHEY, CDR2 SMNVEV (reference sequence). Trimming removed 5 bases from V and 0 bases from J, with 7 bases in between. The CDR3 loop spans 13 amino acids. CDR3 sequence (DNA): TGTGCCAGCAGTATAACTATGAACACTGAAGCTTTCTTT. This gives the protein CASSITMNTEAFF.